A selection of T cell receptor beta chains follows, all from one sample in a study of response to subunit inactivated influenza vaccine. One entry per CDR3 protein, called by TCRdb with MiXCR from the RT-PCR reads. The sample contains hundreds of thousands of distinct CDR3 sequences, approximately 7.1% of which appear only once. Specimen: PBMCs from blood, collected roughly 24 months after vaccination. The receptors were sampled from a man aged 45 to 70 who received an inactivated influenza vaccine. Both conserved end residues are part of each CDR3. A D gene is named only where the DNA matches it firmly.

CDR3 | V | D | J
CASSLDFFGNEQFF | TRBV7-2 | . | TRBJ2-1
CASSLEAGDTEAFF | TRBV7-9 | . | TRBJ1-1
CASSSGPNSGNTIYF | TRBV11-2 | . | TRBJ1-3
CASSPGHLTGETQYF | TRBV5-1 | . | TRBJ2-5
CASRNGQGGGQPQHF | TRBV28 | TRBD1 | TRBJ1-5
CASSHRDWAYEQYF | TRBV12-3/TRBV12-4 | . | TRBJ2-7
CASSSGLPYKQYF | TRBV7-6 | . | TRBJ2-7
CASRPAVSGEGETQYF | TRBV28 | . | TRBJ2-5
CASRHGAENNYGYTF | TRBV4-1 | . | TRBJ1-2
CASSYSLAKRGRANYGYTF | TRBV6-5 | . | TRBJ1-2
CASTTFGGGAADTQYF | TRBV7-9 | . | TRBJ2-3
CASSMTSRETQYF | TRBV5-1 | . | TRBJ2-5
CSAGQPSGGANEQFF | TRBV20-1 | TRBD2 | TRBJ2-1
CSASGGGGTGELFF | TRBV20-1 | . | TRBJ2-2
CASSVDMAGPSGEQFF | TRBV9 | . | TRBJ2-1
CASSSGLVGSYNEQFF | TRBV27 | . | TRBJ2-1
CASSQEGLTGNTIYF | TRBV4-3 | . | TRBJ1-3